This entry lists 26 T cell receptor beta chains sequenced from one sample in a study of cytomegalovirus exposure and HLA in healthy donors. The PCR made use of 60 Vbeta and 13 Jbeta primers. Clones were read by immunoSEQ multiplex PCR, and TCRdb kept only the in-frame ones, dropping some. Among over 90,000 clones listed, around 77% were seen once. Sequencing was performed on PBMCs. The receptor source for this set is a male donor in good health and CMV-seropositive.

CDR3 amino acids: CASSFLAAAWNEQFF. CDR3 DNA sequence: TGTGCCAGCAGCTTTCTAGCGGCGGCATGGAATGAGCAGTTCTTC. The V and J genes are TRBV7-2 and TRBJ2-1, with 7 positions matching TRBD2. The V gene end was trimmed by 3 bases and the J gene end by 7 bases; junction bases not matched to a gene: 9. In germline, CDR1 is SGHTA, CDR2 FQGNSA. There are 15 residues in the CDR3. The full variable domain, in which reference TRBV7-2 and TRBJ2-1 provide the parts outside the CDR3, is GAGVSQSPSNKVTEKGKDVELRCDPISGHTALYWYRQSLGQGLEFLIYFQGNSAPDKSGLPSDRFSAERTGGSVSTLTIQRTQQEDSAVYLCASSFLAAAWNEQFFGPGTRLTVL.

This clone was seen more than once but under ten times. The chain joins TRBV2 to TRBJ2-7; D may be TRBD2 (6 bases). Germline CDR1 and CDR2: SNHLY and FYNNEI. With 5 bases removed from V and 6 bases from J, the gap between germline ends came to 20 bases. The CDR3 totals 15 residues. The DNA of the CDR3 is TGTGCCAGCAGTTCCACTGGGACTGTGGAGGGCGAGCAGTACTTC. Amino acid sequence: CASSSTGTVEGEQYF.

The chain has TRBV6-6 and TRBJ2-7, with D perhaps matching TRBD2 (5 bases). The CDR3 totals 11 residues. With 6 bases removed from V and 11 bases from J, the gap between germline ends came to 14 bases. Germline V gene data show CDR1 as MNHNY and CDR2 as SVGAGI (reference sequence). The CDR3 DNA is TGTGCCAGCAGCCCTGGACTGCCAGAGTACTTC. Its translation is CASSPGLPEYF.

This chain links TRBV2 with TRBJ2-3, with TRBD1 matching over 10 bases. V lost 6 bases to trimming and J lost 4 bases; unmatched junction nucleotides: 7. From germline, CDR1 is SNHLY and CDR2 FYNNEI. The length of the CDR3 is 15 residues. The CDR3 is CASRARDRGSDTQYF. Here the CDR3 DNA reads TGTGCCAGCAGAGCCCGGGACAGGGGTTCAGATACGCAGTATTTT.

V is TRBV6-6 and J is TRBJ2-1; 9 nucleotides align to TRBD1. Looked up from germline, CDR1 is MNHNY and CDR2 is SVGAGI (reference sequence). The V gene end was trimmed by 7 bases and the J gene end by 8 bases; junction bases not matched to a gene: 6. This CDR3 is built from 13 residues. The CDR3 region is CASKVQGADEQFF. CDR3 in DNA: TGTGCCAGCAAAGTACAGGGGGCCGATGAGCAGTTCTTC.

V usage is TRBV11-1 and J usage is TRBJ2-2, with D possibly matching TRBD2 (6 bases). Deletions cut 5 bases from V and 4 bases from J, with 17 bases between. Germline V gene sequence: CDR1 SGHAT, CDR2 FQDESV (reference sequence). This CDR3 has 16 residues. CDR3 residues: CASSPGRGAGTGELFF. CDR3 bases: TGTGCCAGCAGCCCAGGTCGCGGGGCGGGCACCGGGGAGCTGTTTTTT.

This chain links TRBV29-1 with TRBJ2-3; D possibly corresponds to TRBD2 (5 bases). The CDR3 has 11 amino acids. Germline V CDR1 and CDR2: SQVTM, ANQGSEA. V gave up 4 bases and J gave up 6 bases, with 8 bases separating them. As DNA, the CDR3 is TGCAGCGTTGTTCGCGGGGATACGCAGTATTTT. Translated: CSVVRGDTQYF.

This rearrangement joins TRBV7-9 to TRBJ2-3; D is possibly TRBD1 (5 bases). The V end was cut by 5 bases, the J end by 5 bases, with 14 bases between. CDR1 is SEHNR, CDR2 FQNEAQ, per germline (reference sequence). The length of the CDR3 is 14 residues. CDR3 in DNA: TGTGCCAGCAGCCCGAGCAGGGCAAAAGATACGCAGTATTTT. Its protein is CASSPSRAKDTQYF.

This clone has just a few counts. The gene calls are TRBV5-1 and TRBJ1-2, with 10 bases lining up with TRBD1. Germline values: CDR1 SGHRS, CDR2 YFSETQ. The CDR3 loop spans 16 amino acids. Losses at the gene ends were 3 bases for V and 4 bases for J; bases not matched to a gene: 9. CDR3 amino acids: CASSYYDRGRSYGYTF. The CDR3 DNA is TGCGCCAGCAGCTACTACGACAGGGGGCGAAGCTATGGCTACACCTTC.

This chain links TRBV2 with TRBJ1-5; 12 nucleotides align to TRBD1. There are 15 residues in the CDR3. The V gene end was trimmed by 6 bases and the J gene end by 6 bases; junction bases not matched to a gene: 6. Germline V gives CDR1 SNHLY, CDR2 FYNNEI. The CDR3 is CASRRDRGLIQPQHF. The CDR3 DNA is TGTGCCAGCAGACGGGACAGGGGGCTTATTCAGCCCCAGCATTTT.

This rearrangement joins TRBV11-2 to TRBJ2-7, with 14 nucleotides matching TRBD2. The CDR3 is made up of 15 amino acids. V shed 4 bases and J 6 bases; nucleotides not matched to a gene: 5. Germline V gene sequence: CDR1 SGHAT, CDR2 FQNNGV. The DNA of the CDR3 is TGTGCCAGCAGCTACGGACTAGCGGGAGGTTTCGAGCAGTACTTC. Translation: CASSYGLAGGFEQYF.

The chain recombines TRBV7-2 with TRBJ2-5, with D possibly matching TRBD2 (6 bases). The length of the CDR3 is 16 residues. Germline assignment: CDR1 SGHTA and CDR2 FQGNSA. The V gene lost 4 bases and the J gene lost 5 bases, with 20 bases spanning the gap. The CDR3 region is CASSSHPPGSGETQYF. For the CDR3, the DNA is TGTGCCAGCAGCTCTCACCCCCCCGGGAGCGGGGAGACCCAGTACTTC.

The chain couples TRBV5-6 to TRBJ2-1; 10 nucleotides align to TRBD2. V shed 1 base, J shed 8 bases, and the junction held 12 bases outside the gene matches. This CDR3 contains 17 residues. CDR1 is SGHDT, CDR2 YYEEEE, per germline. CDR3 amino acids: CASSLLGASGRYDEQFF. The CDR3 coding sequence is TGTGCCAGCAGCTTGCTCGGGGCTAGCGGGAGATACGATGAGCAGTTCTTC. Full variable domain (outside the CDR3, taken from reference TRBV5-6 and TRBJ2-1): DAGVTQSPTHLIKTRGQQVTLRCSPKSGHDTVSWYQQALGQGPQFIFQYYEEEERQRGNFPDRFSGHQFPNYSSELNVNALLLGDSALYLCASSLLGASGRYDEQFFGPGTRLTVL.

The chain employs TRBV27 and TRBJ2-7; possible D gene TRBD2, 5 bases. This CDR3 has 14 amino acids. Trimming shortened V by 5 bases and J by 9 bases, and 20 bases separated the two germline ends. The germline CDR1 and CDR2 sequences are MNHEY and SMNVEV (reference sequence). The CDR3 nucleotides read TGTGCCAGCAGTCCACACGGATACCTACGGGGGCAGTACTTC. This sequence encodes CASSPHGYLRGQYF.

The rearrangement joins TRBV7-9 to TRBJ2-7; 10 bases map to TRBD1. CDR1 SEHNR and CDR2 FQNEAQ come from the germline V gene (reference sequence). With V trimmed by 7 bases and J by 0 bases, 12 bases remained unmatched. CDR3 length equals 17 residues. The CDR3 loop is CASTADRGTISSYEQYF. The CDR3 coding sequence is TGTGCCAGCACCGCGGACAGGGGGACAATCAGCTCCTACGAGCAGTACTTC.

In this sample, this clone turned up a few times. The rearrangement joins TRBV9 to TRBJ2-1, with a tentative D call TRBD2 (6 bases). Germline V gives CDR1 SGDLS, CDR2 YYNGEE. Deletions cut 3 bases from V and 0 bases from J, with 10 bases between. The CDR3 spans 15 residues. CDR3 sequence reads: CASSAGLRSYNEQFF. The CDR3 nucleotides read TGTGCCAGCAGCGCGGGACTCCGCTCCTACAATGAGCAGTTCTTC.

The chain combines TRBV19 with TRBJ2-2, with D possibly TRBD1 on 5 matching bases. The ends were cut back, 1 base at V and 7 bases at J, with 19 bases in the middle. The CDR3 extends over 17 amino acids. In germline, CDR1 is LNHDA, CDR2 SQIVND (reference sequence). CDR3 in DNA: TGTGCCAGTAGTATAGGAGTAGGCAGGGCCGAAATCGGGGAGCTGTTTTTT. Translating gives CASSIGVGRAEIGELFF.

The V gene is TRBV12-2, the J gene TRBJ2-5; the table assigns TRBD2, which was not confirmed against the DNA. Near its end, the DNA agrees better with TRBJ2-7, so the J call may be wrong. TRBV12-2 is a pseudogene. The length of the CDR3 is 18 residues. CDR3 amino acids: CASRLPLQGTIGTYEQYF. The DNA for the CDR3 is TGTGCAAGTCGCTTACCTCTCCAGGGGACTATCGGAACCTACGAGCAGTACTTC.

This clone was recorded once. The CDR3 here is CASAPGGGRTYNEQFF. For the CDR3, the DNA is TGTGCCAGCGCCCCCGGGGGAGGGCGCACCTACAATGAGCAGTTCTTC. The V call is TRBV5-4, the J call TRBJ2-1, with 7 nucleotides matching TRBD2. Germline V gives CDR1 SGHNT, CDR2 YYREEE (reference sequence). The CDR3 is 16 amino acids. V shed 7 bases, J shed 2 bases, and the junction held 12 bases outside the gene matches.

The J gene is TRBJ2-2, the V gene TRBV10-3, with 8 bases fitting TRBD2. The CDR3 sequence is 16 residues long. Trimming at V came to 5 bases and at J to 6 bases, leaving 11 bases not matched to a gene. Germline CDR1 and CDR2: ENHRY and SYGVKD. The CDR3 here is CAISKPSGSTAGELFF. The CDR3 DNA sequence: TGTGCCATCAGTAAGCCCAGCGGGAGTACGGCCGGGGAGCTGTTTTTT.

V usage is TRBV5-1 and J usage is TRBJ2-1; D not certain. The CDR3 consists of 15 residues. Trimming cost V 8 bases and J 1 base, with 16 bases left between them. The V gene's germline CDR1 is SGHRS and CDR2 YFSETQ. DNA for the CDR3: TGCGCCAGTACTCCTGACTCCTCGTCCTACAATGAGCAGTTCTTC. This translates into CASTPDSSSYNEQFF.

Turning to this clone: One end of the junction does not line up with germline, which may come from a read error. V and J are TRBV7-7 and TRBJ2-7; 12 nucleotides align to TRBD2. The CDR3 extends over 14 amino acids. Germline-derived CDR1 and CDR2 are SSHAT and FNYEAQ (reference sequence). The CDR3 here is CASSRLAGAYEQYF. The CDR3 DNA sequence: TGTGCTAGCAGCAGACTAGCGGGAGCATACGAGCAGTACTTC.

A single count supports this clone. J is TRBJ2-3 and V is TRBV7-7, with TRBD2 matching over 12 bases. V was pared by 6 bases and J by 3 bases, with 4 bases of the junction left unmatched. This CDR3 has 15 residues. CDR1 SSHAT and CDR2 FNYEAQ come from the germline V gene (reference sequence). CDR3 amino acids: CASSQTSGRTDTQYF. The CDR3 DNA follows: TGTGCCAGCAGTCAGACTAGCGGGAGAACAGATACGCAGTATTTT.

The CDR3 bases are TGTGCCAGCAGTTTAGCCCTGGCAGGTCCCCCCTATGGCTACACCTTC. It codes for CASSLALAGPPYGYTF. This chain connects TRBV28 to TRBJ1-2, with D unclear. V lost 2 bases, J lost 4 bases, and 17 bases lay in between. The CDR3 length is 16 residues. Germline CDR1 is MDHEN and CDR2 is SYDVKM.

The chain carries TRBV5-1 and TRBJ2-7; 10 bases are shared with TRBD2. The CDR3 totals 15 residues. With 4 bases clipped from V and 3 bases from J, the junction kept 7 bases outside the gene matches. Germline V CDR1 and CDR2: SGHRS, YFSETQ. Here the CDR3 reads CASSPSSGGIYEQYF. The CDR3 bases are TGCGCCAGCAGCCCCTCTAGCGGGGGAATCTACGAGCAGTACTTC.

This chain connects TRBV27 to TRBJ2-7, with D perhaps TRBD2 (6 bases). V lost 5 bases and J lost 5, with 19 bases in between. Per the germline V gene, CDR1 is MNHEY and CDR2 is SMNVEV (reference sequence). The CDR3 has 15 amino acids. This chain's CDR3 is CASSTTSYRLHEQYF. As DNA, the CDR3 is TGTGCCAGCAGTACAACTAGCTACAGGCTGCACGAGCAGTACTTC.